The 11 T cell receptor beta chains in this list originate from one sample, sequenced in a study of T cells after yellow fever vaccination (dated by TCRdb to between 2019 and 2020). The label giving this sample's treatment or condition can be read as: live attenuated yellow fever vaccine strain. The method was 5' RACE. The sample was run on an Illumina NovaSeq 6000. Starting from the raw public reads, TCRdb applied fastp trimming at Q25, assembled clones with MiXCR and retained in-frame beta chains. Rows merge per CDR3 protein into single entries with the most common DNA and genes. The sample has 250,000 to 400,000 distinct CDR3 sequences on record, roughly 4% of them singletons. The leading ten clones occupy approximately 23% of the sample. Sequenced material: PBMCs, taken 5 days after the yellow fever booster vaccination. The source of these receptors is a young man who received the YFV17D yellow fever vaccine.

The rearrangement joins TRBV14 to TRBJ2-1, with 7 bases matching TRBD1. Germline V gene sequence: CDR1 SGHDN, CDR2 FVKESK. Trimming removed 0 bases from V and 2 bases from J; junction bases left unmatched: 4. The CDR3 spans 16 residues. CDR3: CASSQETGTPYNEQFF. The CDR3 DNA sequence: TGTGCCAGCAGCCAAGAGACAGGGACCCCCTACAATGAGCAGTTCTTC. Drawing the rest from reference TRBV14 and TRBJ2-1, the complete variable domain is EAGVTQFPSHSVIEKGQTVTLRCDPISGHDNLYWYRRVMGKEIKFLLHFVKESKQDESGMPNNRFLAERTGGTYSTLKVQPAELEDSGVYFCASSQETGTPYNEQFFGPGTRLTVL.

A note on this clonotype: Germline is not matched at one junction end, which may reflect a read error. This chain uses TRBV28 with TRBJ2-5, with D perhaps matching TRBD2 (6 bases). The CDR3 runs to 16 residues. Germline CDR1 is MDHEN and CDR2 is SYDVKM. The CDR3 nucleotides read TGTGCCAGAAGTTTGATGCGGGGCGGAAGAATCGAGACCCAGTACTTC. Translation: CARSLMRGGRIETQYF.

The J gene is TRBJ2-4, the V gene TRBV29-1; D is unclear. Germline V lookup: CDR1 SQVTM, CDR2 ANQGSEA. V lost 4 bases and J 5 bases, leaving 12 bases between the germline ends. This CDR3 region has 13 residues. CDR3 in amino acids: CSVVVLNENIQYF. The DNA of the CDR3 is TGCAGCGTTGTAGTCCTAAATGAAAACATTCAGTACTTC.

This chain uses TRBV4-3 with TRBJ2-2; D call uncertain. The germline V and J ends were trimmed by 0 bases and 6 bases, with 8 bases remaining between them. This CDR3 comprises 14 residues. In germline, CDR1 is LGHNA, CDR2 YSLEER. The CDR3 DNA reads TGCGCCAGCAGCCAAGATGTTGCGGCCGGGGAGCTGTTTTTT. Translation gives CASSQDVAAGELFF.

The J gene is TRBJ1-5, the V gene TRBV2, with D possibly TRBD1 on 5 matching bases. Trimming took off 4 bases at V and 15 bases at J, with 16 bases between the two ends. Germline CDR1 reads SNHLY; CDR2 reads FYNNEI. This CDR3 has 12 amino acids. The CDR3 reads CASSAQANVWHF. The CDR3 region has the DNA TGTGCCAGCAGTGCACAGGCGAATGTGTGGCATTTT.

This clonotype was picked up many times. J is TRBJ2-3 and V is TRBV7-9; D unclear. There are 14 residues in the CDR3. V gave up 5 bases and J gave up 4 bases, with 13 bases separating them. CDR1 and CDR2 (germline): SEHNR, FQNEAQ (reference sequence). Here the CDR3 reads CASSPLLSADTQYF. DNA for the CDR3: TGTGCCAGCAGCCCGCTGCTGTCGGCAGATACGCAGTATTTT.

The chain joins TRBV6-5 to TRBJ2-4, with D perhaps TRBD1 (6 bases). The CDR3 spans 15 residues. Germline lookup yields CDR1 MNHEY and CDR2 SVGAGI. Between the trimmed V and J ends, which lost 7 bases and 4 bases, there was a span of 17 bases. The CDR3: CASIQRGTLKNIQYF. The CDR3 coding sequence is TGTGCCAGCATCCAGAGGGGGACCCTTAAAAACATTCAGTACTTC.

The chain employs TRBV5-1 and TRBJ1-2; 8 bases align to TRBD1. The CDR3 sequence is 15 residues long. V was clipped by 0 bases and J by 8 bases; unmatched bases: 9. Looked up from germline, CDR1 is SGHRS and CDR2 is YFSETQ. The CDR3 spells CASSLALDRGFGYTF. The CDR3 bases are TGCGCCAGCAGCTTGGCCCTAGACAGGGGATTCGGCTACACCTTC.

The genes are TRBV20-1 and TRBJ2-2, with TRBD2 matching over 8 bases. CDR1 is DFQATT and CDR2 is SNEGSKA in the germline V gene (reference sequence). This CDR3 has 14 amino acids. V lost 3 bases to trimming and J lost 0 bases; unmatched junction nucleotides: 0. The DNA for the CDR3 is TGCAGTGCTAGTAGCGGGGCGAACACCGGGGAGCTGTTTTTT. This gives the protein CSASSGANTGELFF.

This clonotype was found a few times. This CDR3 is CASRGQGNTGELFF. CDR3 nucleotides: TGTGCCAGCAGGGGACAGGGGAACACCGGGGAGCTGTTTTTT. The chain employs TRBV7-9 and TRBJ2-2; TRBD1 matches 9 bases. The CDR3 length is 14 residues. V shed 6 bases, J shed 1 base, and the junction held 0 bases outside the gene matches. Germline loops: CDR1 SEHNR, CDR2 FQNEAQ (reference sequence).

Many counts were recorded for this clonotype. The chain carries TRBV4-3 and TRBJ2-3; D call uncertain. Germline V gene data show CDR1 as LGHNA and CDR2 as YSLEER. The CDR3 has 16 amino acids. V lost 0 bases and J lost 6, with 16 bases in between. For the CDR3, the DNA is TGCGCCAGCAGCCAAGAAGGGATTCCGACAATGGATACGCAGTATTTT. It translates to CASSQEGIPTMDTQYF.